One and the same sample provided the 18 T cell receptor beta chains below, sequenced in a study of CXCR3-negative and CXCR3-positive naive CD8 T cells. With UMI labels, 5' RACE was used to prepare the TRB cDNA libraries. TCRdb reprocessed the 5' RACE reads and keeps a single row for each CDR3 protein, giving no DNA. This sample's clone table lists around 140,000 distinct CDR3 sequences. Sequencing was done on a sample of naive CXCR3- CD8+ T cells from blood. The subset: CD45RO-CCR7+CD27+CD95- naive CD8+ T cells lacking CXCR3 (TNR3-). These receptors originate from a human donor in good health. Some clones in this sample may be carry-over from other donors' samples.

CDR3 in amino acids: CASSPIGRGPVLTF. This chain connects TRBV28 to TRBJ2-6. The CDR3 is made up of 14 amino acids. Germline V gene data show CDR1 as MDHEN and CDR2 as SYDVKM.

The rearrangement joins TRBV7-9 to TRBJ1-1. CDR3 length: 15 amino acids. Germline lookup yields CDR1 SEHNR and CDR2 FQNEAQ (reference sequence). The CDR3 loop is CASSLLSGINTEAFF.

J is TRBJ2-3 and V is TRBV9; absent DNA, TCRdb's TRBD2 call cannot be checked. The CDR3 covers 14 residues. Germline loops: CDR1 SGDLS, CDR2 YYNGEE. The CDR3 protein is CASSEVPSPDTQYF. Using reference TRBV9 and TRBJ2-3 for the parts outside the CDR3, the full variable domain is DSGVTQTPKHLITATGQRVTLRCSPRSGDLSVYWYQQSLDQGLQFLIQYYNGEERAKGNILERFSAQQFPDLHSELNLSSLELGDSALYFCASSEVPSPDTQYFGPGTRLTVL.

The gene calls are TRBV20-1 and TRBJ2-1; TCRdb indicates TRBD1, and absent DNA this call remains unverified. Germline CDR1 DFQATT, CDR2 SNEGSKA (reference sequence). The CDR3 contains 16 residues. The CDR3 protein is CSATDREMGSYNEQFF.

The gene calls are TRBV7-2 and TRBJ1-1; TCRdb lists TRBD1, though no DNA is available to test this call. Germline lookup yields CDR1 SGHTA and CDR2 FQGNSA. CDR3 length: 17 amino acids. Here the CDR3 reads CASSLGGSEGWNTEAFF.

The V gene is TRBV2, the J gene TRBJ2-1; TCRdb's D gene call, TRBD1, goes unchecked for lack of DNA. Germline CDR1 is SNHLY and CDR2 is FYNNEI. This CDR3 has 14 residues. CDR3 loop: CASRADRGNNEQFF.

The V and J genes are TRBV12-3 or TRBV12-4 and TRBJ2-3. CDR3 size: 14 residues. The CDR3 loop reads CASSLALSTDTQYF.

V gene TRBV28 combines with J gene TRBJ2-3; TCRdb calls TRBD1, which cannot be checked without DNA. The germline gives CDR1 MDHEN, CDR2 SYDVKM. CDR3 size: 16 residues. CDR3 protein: CASSLNRGFGTDTQYF.

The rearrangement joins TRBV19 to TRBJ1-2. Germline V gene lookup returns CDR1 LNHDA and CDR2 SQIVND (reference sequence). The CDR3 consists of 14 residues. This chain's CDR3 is CASSGPDINYGYTF.

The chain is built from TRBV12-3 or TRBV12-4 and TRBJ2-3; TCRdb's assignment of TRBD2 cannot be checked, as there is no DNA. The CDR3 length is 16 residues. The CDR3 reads CASSSIKREMTDTQYF.

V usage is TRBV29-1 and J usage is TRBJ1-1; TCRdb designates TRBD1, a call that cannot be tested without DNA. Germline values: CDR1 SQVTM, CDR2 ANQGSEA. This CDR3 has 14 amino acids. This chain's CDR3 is CSASTSGTGGRAFF.

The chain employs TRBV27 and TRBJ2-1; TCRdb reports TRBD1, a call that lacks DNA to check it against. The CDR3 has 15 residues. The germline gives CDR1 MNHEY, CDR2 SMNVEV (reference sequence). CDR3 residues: CASRSRDRVGNEQFF.

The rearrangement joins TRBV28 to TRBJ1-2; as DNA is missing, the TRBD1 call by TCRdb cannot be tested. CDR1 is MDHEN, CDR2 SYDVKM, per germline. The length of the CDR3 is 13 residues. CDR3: CASSLDRVYGYTF.

CDR3 in amino acids: CASSPGTETDTQYF. The chain combines TRBV12-3 or TRBV12-4 with TRBJ2-3; TCRdb designates TRBD2, a call that cannot be tested without DNA. The CDR3 is made up of 14 amino acids.

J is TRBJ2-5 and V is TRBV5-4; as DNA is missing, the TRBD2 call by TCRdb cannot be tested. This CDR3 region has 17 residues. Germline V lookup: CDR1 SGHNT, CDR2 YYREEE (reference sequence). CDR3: CASSLVGLAGYEETQYF.

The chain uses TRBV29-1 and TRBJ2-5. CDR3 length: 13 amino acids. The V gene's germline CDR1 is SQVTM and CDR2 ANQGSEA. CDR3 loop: CSVDAGRQETQYF.

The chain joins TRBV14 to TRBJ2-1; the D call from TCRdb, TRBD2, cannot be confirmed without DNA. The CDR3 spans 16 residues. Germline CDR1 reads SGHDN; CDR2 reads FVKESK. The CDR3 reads CASSQVQTSVFDEQFF. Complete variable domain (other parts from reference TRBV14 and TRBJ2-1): EAGVTQFPSHSVIEKGQTVTLRCDPISGHDNLYWYRRVMGKEIKFLLHFVKESKQDESGMPNNRFLAERTGGTYSTLKVQPAELEDSGVYFCASSQVQTSVFDEQFFGPGTRLTVL.

This chain's CDR3 is CAISEGPGRVDGYTF. The chain couples TRBV10-3 to TRBJ1-2; TCRdb's D gene call, TRBD1, goes unchecked for lack of DNA. This CDR3 is 15 amino acids long. Germline values: CDR1 ENHRY, CDR2 SYGVKD.